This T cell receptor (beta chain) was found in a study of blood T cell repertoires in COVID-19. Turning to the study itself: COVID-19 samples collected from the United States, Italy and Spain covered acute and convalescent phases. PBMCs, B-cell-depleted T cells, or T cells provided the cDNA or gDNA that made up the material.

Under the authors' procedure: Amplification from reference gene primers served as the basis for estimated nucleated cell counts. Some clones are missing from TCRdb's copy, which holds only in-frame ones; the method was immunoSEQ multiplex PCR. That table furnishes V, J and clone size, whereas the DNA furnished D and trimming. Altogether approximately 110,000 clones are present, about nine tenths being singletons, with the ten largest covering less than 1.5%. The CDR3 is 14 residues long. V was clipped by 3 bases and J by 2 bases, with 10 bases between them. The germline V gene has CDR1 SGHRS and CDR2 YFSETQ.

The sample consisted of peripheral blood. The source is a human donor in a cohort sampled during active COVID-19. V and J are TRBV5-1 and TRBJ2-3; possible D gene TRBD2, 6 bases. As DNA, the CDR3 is TGCGCCAGCAGCTCTCAGCGGGCCACAGATACGCAGTATTTT. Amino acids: CASSSQRATDTQYF.